A selection of T cell receptor beta chains follows, all from one sample in a study of blood T cell repertoires in COVID-19. Data came from immunoSEQ multiplex PCR; TCRdb stores just in-frame clones and leaves some out. The sample includes 300,000 to 450,000 clones, around 90% seen only once; the top ten take more than 1%. Material for sequencing was PBMCs or T cells enriched from blood (not recorded which). All receptors come from a woman under 30 who had recovered from COVID-19. Both conserved end residues are part of each CDR3. A D gene is named only where the DNA matches it firmly. Not every row has a clone size; where given, it reads once, few, many or a size class.

d_gene: -
j_gene: TRBJ1-2
v_gene: TRBV29-1
abundance: -
CDR3aa: CSGTGSQANYGYTF
CDR3nt: TGCAGCGGAACAGGGTCACAAGCTAACTATGGCTACACCTTC

d_gene: TRBD1
j_gene: TRBJ1-1
v_gene: TRBV7-9
abundance: -
CDR3aa: CASSLGQGDTEAFF
CDR3nt: TGTGCCAGCAGCTTAGGACAGGGGGACACTGAAGCTTTCTTT

d_gene: TRBD1
j_gene: TRBJ2-5
v_gene: TRBV27
abundance: -
CDR3aa: CASSPSRQGMRETQYF
CDR3nt: TGTGCCAGCAGTCCCTCGCGACAGGGTATGCGGGAGACCCAGTACTTC

d_gene: TRBD1
j_gene: TRBJ1-5
v_gene: TRBV7-2
abundance: -
CDR3aa: CASSLWSTGGAGSNQPQHF
CDR3nt: TGTGCCAGCAGCTTATGGTCAACAGGGGGCGCGGGAAGCAATCAGCCCCAGCATTTT

d_gene: -
j_gene: TRBJ1-1
v_gene: TRBV20-1
abundance: once
CDR3aa: CTKCRGTEAFF
CDR3nt: TGCACCAAGTGCCGGGGCACTGAAGCTTTCTTT

d_gene: TRBD2
j_gene: TRBJ2-3
v_gene: TRBV9
abundance: -
CDR3aa: CASSPEGLGGDTQYF
CDR3nt: TGTGCCAGCAGCCCGGAGGGCTTGGGGGGGGATACGCAGTATTTT

d_gene: TRBD1
j_gene: TRBJ1-2
v_gene: TRBV5-8
abundance: -
CDR3aa: CASSGGQGAVGYGYTF
CDR3nt: TGTGCCAGCAGCGGGGGACAGGGGGCTGTGGGCTATGGCTACACCTTC

d_gene: -
j_gene: TRBJ1-4
v_gene: TRBV11-2
abundance: -
CDR3aa: CASSQGEGTNEKLFF
CDR3nt: TGTGCCAGCAGCCAAGGGGAGGGAACTAATGAAAAACTGTTTTTT

d_gene: TRBD1
j_gene: TRBJ1-2
v_gene: TRBV29-1
abundance: -
CDR3aa: CSAPLDRGDGYTF
CDR3nt: TGCAGCGCTCCTCTCGACAGGGGAGATGGCTACACCTTC

d_gene: -
j_gene: TRBJ1-5
v_gene: TRBV20-1
abundance: -
CDR3aa: CSASRRAGFQPQHF
CDR3nt: TGCAGTGCTAGTAGGCGCGCGGGTTTTCAGCCCCAGCATTTT

d_gene: -
j_gene: TRBJ1-1
v_gene: TRBV7-2
abundance: -
CDR3aa: CASSLTRERWPTEAFF
CDR3nt: TGTGCCAGCAGCTTAACCAGGGAAAGATGGCCGACTGAAGCTTTCTTT